This TCR beta chain emerged from a study of vaccination effects on CD4 cells after COVID-19. As for the study in general: Sampling occurred a median 72 days post second dose, range 14 to 241. Study observations and caveats: Only 1 of 255 vaccine-induced clones from healthy vaccinees cross-reacted with common cold coronaviruses.

Antigen-specific CD4+ T cells were expanded (with viral peptide pools) by the ViraFEST assay ahead of sequencing. Scientists isolated CD4+ T cells after an approximately 10-day culture period ended. Vaccine administered to participants consisted of two doses of either BNT162b2 or mRNA-1273. Vaccine recipients, nucleocapsid antibody negative, had no prior SARS-CoV-2 infection. The researchers cultured some 1.9 million PBMC per well with about 10 IU/ml IL-2 and roughly 10 ug/ml peptides. Comment on this clone: No antigen is known for it.

The assay was immunoSEQ multiplex PCR, and TCRdb's table has in-frame clones only and misses some. Of 20,000 to 30,000 clones in the sample, around 74% were seen once. CDR1 SGHRS and CDR2 YFSETQ come from the germline V gene. The CDR3 spans 15 residues. V lost 4 bases to trimming and J lost 2 bases; unmatched junction nucleotides: 7. This sample comprised CD4+ T cells from PBMCs cultured with HCoV-NL63 spike peptides, obtained after COVID-19 vaccination. The rearrangement joins TRBV5-1 to TRBJ2-7, with 9 positions matching TRBD2. This receptor was taken from a human donor who received a COVID-19 vaccine. The CDR3 nucleotides are TGCGCCAGCAGCCGGGCTGCGGGAGGGACCTACGAGCAGTACTTC. As protein: CASSRAAGGTYEQYF.